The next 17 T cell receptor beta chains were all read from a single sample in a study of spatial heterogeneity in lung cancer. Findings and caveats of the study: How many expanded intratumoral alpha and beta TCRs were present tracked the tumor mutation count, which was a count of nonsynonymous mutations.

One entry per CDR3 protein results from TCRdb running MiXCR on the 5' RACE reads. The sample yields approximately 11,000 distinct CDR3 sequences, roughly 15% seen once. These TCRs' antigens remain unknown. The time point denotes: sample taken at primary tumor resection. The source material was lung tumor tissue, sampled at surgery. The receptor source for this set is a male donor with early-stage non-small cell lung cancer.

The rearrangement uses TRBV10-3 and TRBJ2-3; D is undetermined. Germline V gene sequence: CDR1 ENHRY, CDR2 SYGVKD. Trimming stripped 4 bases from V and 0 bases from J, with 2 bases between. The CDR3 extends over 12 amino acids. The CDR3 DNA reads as TGTGCCATCAGTGTAAGCACAGATACGCAGTATTTT. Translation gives CAISVSTDTQYF.

CDR3 bases: TGTGCCAGCAGTTCCAGGTGGGCGGCTGGAAACACCATATATTTT. This gives the protein CASSSRWAAGNTIYF. V usage is TRBV12-3 or TRBV12-4 and J usage is TRBJ1-3, with D uncertain. Trimming took 4 bases from V and 2 from J, leaving 12 bases between them. The CDR3 extends over 15 amino acids.

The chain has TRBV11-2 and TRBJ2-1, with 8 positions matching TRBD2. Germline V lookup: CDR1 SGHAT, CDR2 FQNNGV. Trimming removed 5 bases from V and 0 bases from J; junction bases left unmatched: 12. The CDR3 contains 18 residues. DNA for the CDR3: TGTGCCAGCAGCCGGAGACCGGGAGGGTCTCCCTCCTACAATGAGCAGTTCTTC. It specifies CASSRRPGGSPSYNEQFF.

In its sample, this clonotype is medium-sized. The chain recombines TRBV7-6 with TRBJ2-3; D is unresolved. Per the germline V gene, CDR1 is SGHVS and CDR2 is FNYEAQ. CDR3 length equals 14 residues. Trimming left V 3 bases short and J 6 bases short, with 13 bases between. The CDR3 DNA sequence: TGTGCCAGCAGCTTCTCCCTAGTTGCGGATACGCAGTATTTT. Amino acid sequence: CASSFSLVADTQYF.

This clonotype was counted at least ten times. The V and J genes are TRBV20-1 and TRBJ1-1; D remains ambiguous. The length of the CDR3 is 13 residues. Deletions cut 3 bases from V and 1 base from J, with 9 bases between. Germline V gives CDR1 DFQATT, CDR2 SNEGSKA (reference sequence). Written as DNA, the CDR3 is TGCAGTGCTAGCAAAGACACGAACACTGAAGCTTTCTTT. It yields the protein CSASKDTNTEAFF.

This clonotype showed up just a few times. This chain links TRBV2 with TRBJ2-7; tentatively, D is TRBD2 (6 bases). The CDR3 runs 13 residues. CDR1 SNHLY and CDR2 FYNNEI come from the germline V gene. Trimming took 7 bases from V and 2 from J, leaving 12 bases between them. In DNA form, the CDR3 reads TGTGCCAGCACTAGCGCCAAAACCTACGAGCAGTACTTC. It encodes CASTSAKTYEQYF.

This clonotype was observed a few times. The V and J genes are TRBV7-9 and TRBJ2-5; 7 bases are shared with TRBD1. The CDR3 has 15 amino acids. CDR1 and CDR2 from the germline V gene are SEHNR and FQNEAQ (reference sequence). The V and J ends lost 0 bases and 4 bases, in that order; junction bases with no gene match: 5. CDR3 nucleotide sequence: TGTGCCAGCAGCTTAGCGAAGGGGGCGGCAGAGACCCAGTACTTC. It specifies CASSLAKGAAETQYF.

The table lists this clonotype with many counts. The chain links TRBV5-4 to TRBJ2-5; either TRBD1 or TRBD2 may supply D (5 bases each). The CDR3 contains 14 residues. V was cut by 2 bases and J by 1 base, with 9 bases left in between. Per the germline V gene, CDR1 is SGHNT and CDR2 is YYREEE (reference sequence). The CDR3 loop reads CASSFGTIQETQYF. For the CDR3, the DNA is TGTGCCAGCAGCTTCGGGACCATCCAAGAGACCCAGTACTTC.

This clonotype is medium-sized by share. The chain's CDR3 is CSAREGVQETQYF. The DNA of the CDR3 is TGCAGTGCTAGAGAGGGGGTCCAAGAGACCCAGTACTTC. V is TRBV20-1 and J is TRBJ2-5; D may be TRBD1 or TRBD2 (5 bases each). Germline loops: CDR1 DFQATT, CDR2 SNEGSKA (reference sequence). The CDR3 consists of 13 residues. V was pared by 0 bases and J by 1 base, with 6 bases between.

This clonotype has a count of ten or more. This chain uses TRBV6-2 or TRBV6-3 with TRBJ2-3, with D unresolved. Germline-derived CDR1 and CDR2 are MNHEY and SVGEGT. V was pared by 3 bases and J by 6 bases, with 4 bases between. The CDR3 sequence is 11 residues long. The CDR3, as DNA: TGTGCCAGCAGTTATCGGGATACGCAGTATTTT. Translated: CASSYRDTQYF.

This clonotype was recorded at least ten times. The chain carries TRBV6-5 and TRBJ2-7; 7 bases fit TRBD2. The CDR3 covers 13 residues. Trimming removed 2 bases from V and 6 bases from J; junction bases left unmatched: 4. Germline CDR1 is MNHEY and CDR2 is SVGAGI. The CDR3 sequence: CASSYEGGSEQYF. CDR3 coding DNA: TGTGCCAGCAGTTACGAGGGAGGGTCCGAGCAGTACTTC.

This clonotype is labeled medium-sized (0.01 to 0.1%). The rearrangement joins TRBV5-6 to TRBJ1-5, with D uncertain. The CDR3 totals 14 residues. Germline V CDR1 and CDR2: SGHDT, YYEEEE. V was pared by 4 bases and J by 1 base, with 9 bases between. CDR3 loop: CASSPRWSNQPQHF. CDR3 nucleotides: TGTGCCAGCAGCCCGAGGTGGAGCAATCAGCCCCAGCATTTT. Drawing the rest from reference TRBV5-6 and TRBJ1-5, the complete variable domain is DAGVTQSPTHLIKTRGQQVTLRCSPKSGHDTVSWYQQALGQGPQFIFQYYEEEERQRGNFPDRFSGHQFPNYSSELNVNALLLGDSALYLCASSPRWSNQPQHFGDGTRLSIL.

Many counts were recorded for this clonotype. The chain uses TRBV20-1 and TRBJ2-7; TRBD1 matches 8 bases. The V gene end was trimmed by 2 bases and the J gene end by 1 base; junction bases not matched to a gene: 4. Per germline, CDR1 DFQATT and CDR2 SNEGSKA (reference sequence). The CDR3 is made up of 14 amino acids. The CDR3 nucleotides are TGCAGTGCTAGATGGACAGGGCGGTCCTACGAGCAGTACTTC. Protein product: CSARWTGRSYEQYF.

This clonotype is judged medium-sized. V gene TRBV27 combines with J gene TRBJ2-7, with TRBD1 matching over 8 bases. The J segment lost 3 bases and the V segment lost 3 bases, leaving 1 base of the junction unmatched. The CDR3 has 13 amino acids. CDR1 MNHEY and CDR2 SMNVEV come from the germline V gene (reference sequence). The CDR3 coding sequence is TGTGCCAGCAGTTTGACAGGGGACTACGAGCAGTACTTC. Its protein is CASSLTGDYEQYF.

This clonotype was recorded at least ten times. CDR3 nucleotide sequence: TGTGCCAGCAGCTTAGATCACAGCAATCAGCCCCAGCATTTT. Amino acids: CASSLDHSNQPQHF. The genes are TRBV7-2 and TRBJ1-5; no firm D call. This CDR3 contains 14 residues. V was trimmed by 1 base and J by 1 base, leaving 5 bases between them. Germline CDR1 reads SGHTA; CDR2 reads FQGNSA.

CDR3 coding DNA: TGCGCCAGCAGCTTGATGGGGCCTGCAGAGACCCAGTACTTC. Encoded protein: CASSLMGPAETQYF. The gene calls are TRBV5-1 and TRBJ2-5, with D maybe TRBD1 (5 bases). Trimming took off 1 base at V and 4 bases at J, with 11 bases between the two ends. In germline, CDR1 is SGHRS, CDR2 YFSETQ. This CDR3 spans 14 amino acids.

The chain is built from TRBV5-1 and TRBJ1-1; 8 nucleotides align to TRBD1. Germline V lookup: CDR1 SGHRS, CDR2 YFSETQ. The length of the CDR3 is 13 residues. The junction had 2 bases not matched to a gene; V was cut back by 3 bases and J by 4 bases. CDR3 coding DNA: TGCGCCAGCAGCTCAGGGGGCTGCACTGAAGCTTTCTTT. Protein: CASSSGGCTEAFF.